These T cell receptor beta chains were read from a single sample in a study of cytomegalovirus exposure and HLA in healthy donors. Using immunoSEQ multiplex PCR, the repertoire was profiled, and TCRdb retains in-frame clones only, with some absent. Among roughly 120,000 clones listed, over 75% were seen once. Sequenced input: PBMCs. Receptors were obtained from a woman in her twenties or thirties in good health and CMV-seropositive. Both conserved end residues are part of each CDR3. Fields, in order: clone size, J gene, D gene, V gene, CDR3 DNA, CDR3 protein. A D gene is named only where the DNA matches it firmly. Clone size is stated in some rows and not others, as once, few, many or a class when expanded.

>.|TRBJ1-1|TRBD1|TRBV5-4
TGTGCCAGCAAATTAGAGGGGGCTTTGAGCACTGAAGCTTTCTTT
CASKLEGALSTEAFF
>few|TRBJ1-1|TRBD1|TRBV4-1
TGCGCCAGCAGCCAAGGGACAGGGTACACTGAAGCTTTCTTT
CASSQGTGYTEAFF
>.|TRBJ2-5|.|TRBV6-5
TGTGCCAGCAGTTCCTCGGGACTCCAAGAGACCCAGTACTTC
CASSSSGLQETQYF
>once|TRBJ2-7|.|TRBV21-1
TGTGCCAGCAGCAAAGAGACAGTTACCTACGAGCAGTACTTC
CASSKETVTYEQYF
>.|TRBJ2-7|TRBD1|TRBV6-5
TGTGCCAGCAGTTACCAGTGGGGACAGTACTACGAGCAGTACTTC
CASSYQWGQYYEQYF
>.|TRBJ1-2|.|TRBV19
TGTGCCAGTAGTTCATCTAACTATGGCTACACCTTC
CASSSSNYGYTF
>.|TRBJ2-1|.|TRBV7-3
TGTGCCAGCAGTCCGGGGGAATCGGAGGAGCAGTTCTTC
CASSPGESEEQFF
>.|TRBJ1-5|TRBD1|TRBV27
TGTGCCAGCAGTTCCGGGACAGCGAATCAGCCCCAGCATTTT
CASSSGTANQPQHF
>.|TRBJ2-7|TRBD1|TRBV27
TGTGCCAGCAGTTCCGCCGGGACAGGGACAGTCGAGCAGTACTTC
CASSSAGTGTVEQYF
>few|TRBJ2-5|.|TRBV5-4
TGTGCCAGCAGCCACCCACACGAGGGGGAAGAGACCCAGTACTTC
CASSHPHEGEETQYF
>.|TRBJ1-1|.|TRBV7-9
TGTGCCAGCAGCTTTACGGGTCCGACTGAAGCTTTCTTT
CASSFTGPTEAFF
>few|TRBJ2-7|.|TRBV10-3
TGTGCCATCAGTGAACTAGGGGGAGCGTACGAGCAGTACTTC
CAISELGGAYEQYF
>.|TRBJ2-3|.|TRBV19
TGTGCCAGTAGTATCGCGGATACGCAGTATTTT
CASSIADTQYF
>few|TRBJ2-5|TRBD2|TRBV4-1
TGCGCCAGCAGCCCCATCGGGAGGGAGCAAGAGACCCAGTACTTC
CASSPIGREQETQYF
>.|TRBJ2-7|TRBD2|TRBV11-3
TGTGCCAGCAGCTTAGGAGGGGCGGGAGGAATCCACGAGCAGTACTTC
CASSLGGAGGIHEQYF
>once|TRBJ1-2|TRBD1|TRBV19
TGTGCCAGTAGTTTTCCGGGACAGGGGGACTATGGCTACACCTTC
CASSFPGQGDYGYTF
>few|TRBJ2-7|TRBD2|TRBV27
TGTGCCAGCCGGACTAGCGGGAGATTAGACGAGCAGTACTTC
CASRTSGRLDEQYF
>.|TRBJ1-1|.|TRBV11-2
TGTGCCAGCAGAGCTTATCAGGGTAGCACTGAAGCTTTCTTT
CASRAYQGSTEAFF
>few|TRBJ2-1|TRBD2|TRBV6-4
TGTGCCAGCAGTGACCTAGCGGGAGTCTCCAATGAGCAGTTCTTC
CASSDLAGVSNEQFF
>.|TRBJ2-3|.|TRBV5-8
TGTGCCAGCAGCCCAAGGACACACGGGAGCACAGATACGCAGTATTTT
CASSPRTHGSTDTQYF
>.|TRBJ1-6|.|TRBV7-9
TGTTCCAGCAGCTTAGCCGGAGGACCCCTCCACTTT
CSSSLAGGPLHF
>.|TRBJ1-1|.|TRBV12-5
TGTGCTAGTGGTTTGGTACTCTCTGAAGCTTTCTTT
CASGLVLSEAFF
>.|TRBJ1-1|.|TRBV6-1
TGTGCCAGCAGCTACCAGCGGGCTGACACTGAAGCTTTCTTT
CASSYQRADTEAFF
>.|TRBJ1-2|TRBD1|TRBV25-1
TGTGCCAGCAGTGACCCGGACAGGGGCGACTATGGCTACACCTTC
CASSDPDRGDYGYTF
>.|TRBJ1-1|.|TRBV19
TGTGCCAGTAGTATTTACCAGTGCACTGAAGCTTTCTTT
CASSIYQCTEAFF
>.|TRBJ2-7|TRBD1|TRBV28
TGTGCCAGCAGTTTATCCAACAGGGGCCACGAGCAGTACTTC
CASSLSNRGHEQYF
>.|TRBJ1-2|.|TRBV20-1
TGCAGTGCTACGGGACATCCTGGCTACACCTTC
CSATGHPGYTF
>.|TRBJ2-1|.|TRBV7-9
TGTGCCAGCAGCTTAGCCGGAGGGTTTGAGCAGTTCTTC
CASSLAGGFEQFF
>few|TRBJ2-2|TRBD2|TRBV7-2
TGTGCCAGCAGCGCTAGCGGGGCCCCTGGTGGGGAGCTGTTTTTT
CASSASGAPGGELFF
>.|TRBJ1-1|.|TRBV6-5
TGTGCCAGCAGTCCGCGGGGACTCACTGAAGCTTTCTTT
CASSPRGLTEAFF
>.|TRBJ2-5|TRBD1|TRBV5-1
TGCGCCAGCAGCTTGGAAGGGGGCGGGGAGACCCAGTACTTC
CASSLEGGGETQYF
>.|TRBJ2-3|.|TRBV2
TGTGCCAGAAATATGGAGCGGGCGAGCACAGATACGCAGTATTTT
CARNMERASTDTQYF
>.|TRBJ2-3|TRBD1|TRBV5-1
TGCGCCAGCAGCTTGGAGGGACAGGGAGGCGCAGATACGCAGTATTTT
CASSLEGQGGADTQYF
>.|TRBJ2-5|TRBD1|TRBV7-9
TGTGCCAGCAGCCGCACGGGACAGGAGTACTTC
CASSRTGQEYF
>few|TRBJ2-3|TRBD2|TRBV6-1
TGTGCCAGCAGTGGGGTAGCGGGGGCGTCTTTTCGCACAGATACGCAGTATTTT
CASSGVAGASFRTDTQYF
>.|TRBJ1-1|.|TRBV4-2
TGTGCCAGCAGCCAAGAATCTTTGCAGGGGCTCCCCCGGACTTTCTTT
CASSQESLQGLPRTFF
>.|TRBJ1-1|.|TRBV2
TGTGCCAGCACTCTAGGCCGAGTTGAAGCTTTCTTT
CASTLGRVEAFF
>.|TRBJ2-7|TRBD1|TRBV29-1
TGCAGCGTTGAAAAGGGGGCCGGCTACGAGCAGTACTTC
CSVEKGAGYEQYF
>.|TRBJ1-1|.|TRBV11-3
TGTGCCAGCAGCTTAGATTGGGGCAGCCCTGAAGCTTTCTTT
CASSLDWGSPEAFF
>.|TRBJ1-1|.|TRBV25-1
TGTGCCAGCAGCTACGGGCCCGATTCAGGGAATGGGGCTTTCTTT
CASSYGPDSGNGAFF
>.|TRBJ2-3|.|TRBV18
TGTGCCAGCTCACCACCAGTATCAGGAGGGGCAGATACGCAGTATTTT
CASSPPVSGGADTQYF
>medium-sized|TRBJ2-2|TRBD2|TRBV7-6
TGTGCCAGCAGCTTGACTAGCGGGGGCCTCACCGGGGAGCTGTTTTTT
CASSLTSGGLTGELFF
>.|TRBJ1-6|.|TRBV19
TGTGCCAGTACCGACAGGTTGGACTCACCCCTCCACTTT
CASTDRLDSPLHF
>.|TRBJ2-7|.|TRBV11-3
TGTGCCAGCAGCTTAGAAGCGGCCATATTTACATCCGAGCAGTACTTC
CASSLEAAIFTSEQYF
>.|TRBJ2-1|.|TRBV7-9
TGTGCCAGCAGCCAAATAGGAGAGGGTTTTGATAATGAGCAGTTCTTC
CASSQIGEGFDNEQFF
>.|TRBJ1-1|.|TRBV2
TGTGCCAGCTTTACAGGGCCCACTGAAGCTTTCTTT
CASFTGPTEAFF
>.|TRBJ2-7|.|TRBV5-1
TGCGCCAGCAGTATCCAGGGTCTGTCCTACGAGCAGTACTTC
CASSIQGLSYEQYF
>once|TRBJ2-3|TRBD2|TRBV27
TGTGCCAGCAGTTTATCGATACTAGCGGGAGTTTCAGATACGCAGTATTTT
CASSLSILAGVSDTQYF
>.|TRBJ2-1|TRBD2|TRBV18
TGTGCCAGCTCGGGCGGACTAGCGGGATACAATGAGCAGTTCTTC
CASSGGLAGYNEQFF
>.|TRBJ1-5|.|TRBV5-1
TGCGCCAGCAGCATAGGATCCGGGGGGAATCAGCCCCAGCATTTT
CASSIGSGGNQPQHF
>few|TRBJ1-1|TRBD1|TRBV15
TGTGCCACCAGCAGAGCACAGGGGGTGTGGACTGAAGCTTTCTTT
CATSRAQGVWTEAFF
>.|TRBJ1-1|.|TRBV7-3
TGTGCCAGCAGCTCCAGGACGGGAAACACTGAAGCTTTCTTT
CASSSRTGNTEAFF
>.|TRBJ1-4|.|TRBV13
TGTGCCAGGGAGAACAGGGACGGCAATAATGAAAAACTGTTTTTT
CARENRDGNNEKLFF
>.|TRBJ2-1|TRBD1|TRBV2
TGTGCCAGCGCAGGGGGTGACTCCAATGAGCAGTTCTTC
CASAGGDSNEQFF
>few|TRBJ2-2|.|TRBV5-8
TGTGCCAGCAGCTCTGCGAACACCGGGGAGCTGTTTTTT
CASSSANTGELFF